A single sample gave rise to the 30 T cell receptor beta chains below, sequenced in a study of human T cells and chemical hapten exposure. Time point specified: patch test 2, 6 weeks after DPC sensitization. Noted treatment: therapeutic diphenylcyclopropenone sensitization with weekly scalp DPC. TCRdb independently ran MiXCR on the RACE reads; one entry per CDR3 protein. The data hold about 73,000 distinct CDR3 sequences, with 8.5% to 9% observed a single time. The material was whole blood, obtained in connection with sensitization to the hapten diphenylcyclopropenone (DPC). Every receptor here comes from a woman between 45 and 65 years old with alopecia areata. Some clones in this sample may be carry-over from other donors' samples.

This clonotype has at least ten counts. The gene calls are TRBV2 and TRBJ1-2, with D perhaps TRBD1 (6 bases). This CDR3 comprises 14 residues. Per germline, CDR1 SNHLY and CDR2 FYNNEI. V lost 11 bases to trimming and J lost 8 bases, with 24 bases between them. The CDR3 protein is CAVNRGQVERGYTF. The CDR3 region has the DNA TGTGCCGTGAACCGGGGGCAGGTCGAAAGGGGCTACACCTTC.

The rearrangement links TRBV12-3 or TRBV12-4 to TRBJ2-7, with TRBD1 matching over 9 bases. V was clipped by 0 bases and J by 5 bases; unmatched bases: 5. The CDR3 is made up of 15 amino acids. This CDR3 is CASSLATGTGHEQYF. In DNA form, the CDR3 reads TGTGCCAGCAGTTTAGCCACCGGGACAGGGCACGAGCAGTACTTC.

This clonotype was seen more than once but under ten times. The CDR3 is CASSSPGLLTEAFF. CDR3 bases: TGTGCCAGCAGTTCGCCGGGACTGCTCACTGAAGCTTTCTTT. The chain uses TRBV13 and TRBJ1-1; possible D gene TRBD1, 5 bases. The ends were cut back, 6 bases at V and 4 bases at J, with 15 bases in the middle. CDR1 is PRHDT, CDR2 FYEKMQ, per germline (reference sequence). This CDR3 is 14 amino acids long.

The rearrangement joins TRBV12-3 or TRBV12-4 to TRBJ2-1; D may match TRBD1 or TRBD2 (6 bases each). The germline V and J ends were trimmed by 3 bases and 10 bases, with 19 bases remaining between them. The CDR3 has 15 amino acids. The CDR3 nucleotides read TGTGCCAGCAGTTTCAGCGGGCCAAGTGGGGGCGAGCAGTTCTTC. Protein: CASSFSGPSGGEQFF.

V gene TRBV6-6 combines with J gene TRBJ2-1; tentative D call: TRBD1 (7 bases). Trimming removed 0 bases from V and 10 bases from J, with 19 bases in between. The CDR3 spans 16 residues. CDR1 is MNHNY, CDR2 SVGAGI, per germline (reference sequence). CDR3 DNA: TGTGCCAGCAGTTACTCGAGCAGGGGGGATAAATGGGAGCAGTTCTTC. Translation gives CASSYSSRGDKWEQFF.

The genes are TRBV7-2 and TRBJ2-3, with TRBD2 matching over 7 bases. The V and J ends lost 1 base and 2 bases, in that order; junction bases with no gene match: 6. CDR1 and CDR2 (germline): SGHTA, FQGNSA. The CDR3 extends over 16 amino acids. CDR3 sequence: CASSLGVREATDTQYF. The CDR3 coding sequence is TGTGCCAGCAGCTTAGGGGTTCGGGAGGCCACAGATACGCAGTATTTT. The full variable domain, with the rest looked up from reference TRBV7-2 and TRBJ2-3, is GAGVSQSPSNKVTEKGKDVELRCDPISGHTALYWYRQSLGQGLEFLIYFQGNSAPDKSGLPSDRFSAERTGGSVSTLTIQRTQQEDSAVYLCASSLGVREATDTQYFGPGTRLTVL.

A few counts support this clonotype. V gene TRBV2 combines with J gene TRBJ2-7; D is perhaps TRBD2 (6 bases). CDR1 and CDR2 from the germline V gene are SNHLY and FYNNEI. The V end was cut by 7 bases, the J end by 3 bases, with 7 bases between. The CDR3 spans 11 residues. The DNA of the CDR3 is TGTGCCAGCACCGGGGGCTACGAGCAGTACTTC. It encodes CASTGGYEQYF.

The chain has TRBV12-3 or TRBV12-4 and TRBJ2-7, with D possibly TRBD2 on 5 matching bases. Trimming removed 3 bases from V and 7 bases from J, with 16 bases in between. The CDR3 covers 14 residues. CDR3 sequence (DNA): TGTGCCAGCAGTTTGGCGGCGGGCCCGGGAGAGCAGTACTTC. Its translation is CASSLAAGPGEQYF.

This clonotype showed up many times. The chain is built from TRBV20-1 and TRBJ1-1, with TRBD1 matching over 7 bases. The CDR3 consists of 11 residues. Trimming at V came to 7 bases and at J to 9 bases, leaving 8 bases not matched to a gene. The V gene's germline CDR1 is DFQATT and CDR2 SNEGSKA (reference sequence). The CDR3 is CSGRGVRKAFF. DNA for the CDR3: TGCAGTGGCAGGGGGGTACGTAAAGCTTTCTTT.

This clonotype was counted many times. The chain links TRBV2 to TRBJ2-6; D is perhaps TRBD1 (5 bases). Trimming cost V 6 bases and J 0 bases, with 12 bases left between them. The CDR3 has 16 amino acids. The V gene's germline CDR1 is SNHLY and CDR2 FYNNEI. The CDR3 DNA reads TGTGCCAGCAGCCCCCAGGGAAGCTCTGGGGCCAACGTCCTGACTTTC. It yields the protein CASSPQGSSGANVLTF.

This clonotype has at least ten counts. CDR3 amino acids: CAISESTGESTEAFF. CDR3 bases: TGTGCCATCAGTGAGTCGACAGGGGAGAGCACTGAAGCTTTCTTT. V is TRBV10-3 and J is TRBJ1-1, with 8 nucleotides matching TRBD1. Germline V CDR1 and CDR2: ENHRY, SYGVKD. The CDR3 is 15 residues long. V was clipped by 0 bases and J by 4 bases; unmatched bases: 4.

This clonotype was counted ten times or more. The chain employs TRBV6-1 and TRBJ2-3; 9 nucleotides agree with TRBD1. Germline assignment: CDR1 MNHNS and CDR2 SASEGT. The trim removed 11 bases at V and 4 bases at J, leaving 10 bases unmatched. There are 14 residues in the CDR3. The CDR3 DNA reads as TGTGCCTCCGGCCGGGGACAGGGAGCAGATACGCAGTATTTT. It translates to CASGRGQGADTQYF.

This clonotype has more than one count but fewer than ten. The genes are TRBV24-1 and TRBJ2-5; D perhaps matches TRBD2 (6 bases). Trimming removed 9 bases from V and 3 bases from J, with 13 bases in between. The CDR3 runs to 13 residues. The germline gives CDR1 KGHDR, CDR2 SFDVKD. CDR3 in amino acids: CATANGGKETQYF. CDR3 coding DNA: TGTGCCACCGCCAATGGAGGGAAAGAGACCCAGTACTTC.

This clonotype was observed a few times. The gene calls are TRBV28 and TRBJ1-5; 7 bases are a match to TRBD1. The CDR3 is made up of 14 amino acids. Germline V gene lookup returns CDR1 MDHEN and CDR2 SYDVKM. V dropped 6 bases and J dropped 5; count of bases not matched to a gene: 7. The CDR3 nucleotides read TGTGCCAGCAGGCCAGGGGGGTTTCATCAGCCCCAGCATTTT. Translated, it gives CASRPGGFHQPQHF. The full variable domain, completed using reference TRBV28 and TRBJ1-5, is DVKVTQSSRYLVKRTGEKVFLECVQDMDHENMFWYRQDPGLGLRLIYFSYDVKMKEKGDIPEGYSVSREKKERFSLILESASTNQTSMYLCASRPGGFHQPQHFGDGTRLSIL.

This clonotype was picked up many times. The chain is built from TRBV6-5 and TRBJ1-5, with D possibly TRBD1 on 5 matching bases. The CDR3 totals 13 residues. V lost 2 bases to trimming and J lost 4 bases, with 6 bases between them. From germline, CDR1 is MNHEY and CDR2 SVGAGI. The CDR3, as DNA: TGTGCCAGCAGTTACGGGGGGAATCAGCCCCAGCATTTT. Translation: CASSYGGNQPQHF.

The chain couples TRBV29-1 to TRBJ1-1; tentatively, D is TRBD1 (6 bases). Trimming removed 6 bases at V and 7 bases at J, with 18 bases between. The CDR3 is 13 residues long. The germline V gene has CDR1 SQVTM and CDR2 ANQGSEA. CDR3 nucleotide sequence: TGCAGCGTAGAGGGGGGGACGGGCGGTGAAGCTTTCTTT. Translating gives CSVEGGTGGEAFF. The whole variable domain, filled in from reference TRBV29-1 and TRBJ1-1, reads SAVISQKPSRDICQRGTSLTIQCQVDSQVTMMFWYRQQPGQSLTLIATANQGSEATYESGFVIDKFPISRPNLTFSTLTVSNMSPEDSSIYLCSVEGGTGGEAFFGQGTRLTVV.

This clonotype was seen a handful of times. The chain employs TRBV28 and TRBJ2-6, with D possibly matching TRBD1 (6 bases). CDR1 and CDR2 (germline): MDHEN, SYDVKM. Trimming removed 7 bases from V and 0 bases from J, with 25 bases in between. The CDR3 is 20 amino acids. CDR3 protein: CASTLTTRTVLLSGANVLTF. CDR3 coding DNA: TGTGCCAGCACTCTCACTACTAGGACAGTACTACTCTCTGGGGCCAACGTCCTGACTTTC.

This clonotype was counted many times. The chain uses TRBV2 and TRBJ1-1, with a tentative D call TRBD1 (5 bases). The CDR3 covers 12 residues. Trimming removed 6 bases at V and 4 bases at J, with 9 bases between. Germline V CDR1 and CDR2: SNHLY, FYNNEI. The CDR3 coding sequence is TGTGCCAGCAGGGGGGAGGGCACTGAAGCTTTCTTT. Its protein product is CASRGEGTEAFF.

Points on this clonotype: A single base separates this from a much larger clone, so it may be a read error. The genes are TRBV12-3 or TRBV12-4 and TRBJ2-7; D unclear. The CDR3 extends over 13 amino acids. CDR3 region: CASTMTHPSEKYF. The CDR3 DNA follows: TGTGCCAGCACCATGACTCACCCCTCCGAGAAGTACTTC.

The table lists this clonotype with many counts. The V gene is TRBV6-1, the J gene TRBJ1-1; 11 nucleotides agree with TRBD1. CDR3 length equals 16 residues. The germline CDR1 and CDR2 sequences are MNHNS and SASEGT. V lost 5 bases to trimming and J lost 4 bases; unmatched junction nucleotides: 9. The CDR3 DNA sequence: TGTGCCAGCAGTTCTTCCGGGACAGGGGGACGCACTGAAGCTTTCTTT. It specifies CASSSSGTGGRTEAFF.

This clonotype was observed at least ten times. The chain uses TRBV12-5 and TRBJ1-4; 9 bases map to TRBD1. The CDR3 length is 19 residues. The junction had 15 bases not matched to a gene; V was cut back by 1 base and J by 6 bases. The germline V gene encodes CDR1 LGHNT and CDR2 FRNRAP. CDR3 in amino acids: CASGLATFYRGLRDEKLFF. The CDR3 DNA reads TGTGCTAGTGGTTTGGCAACCTTCTACAGGGGGCTTAGAGATGAAAAACTGTTTTTT.

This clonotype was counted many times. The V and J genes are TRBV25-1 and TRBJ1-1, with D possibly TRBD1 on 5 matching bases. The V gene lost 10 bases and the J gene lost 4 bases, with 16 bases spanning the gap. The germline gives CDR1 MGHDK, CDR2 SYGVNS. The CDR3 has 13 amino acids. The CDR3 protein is CAIPLAGGTEAFF. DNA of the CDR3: TGTGCCATCCCCCTGGCGGGGGGCACTGAAGCTTTCTTT.

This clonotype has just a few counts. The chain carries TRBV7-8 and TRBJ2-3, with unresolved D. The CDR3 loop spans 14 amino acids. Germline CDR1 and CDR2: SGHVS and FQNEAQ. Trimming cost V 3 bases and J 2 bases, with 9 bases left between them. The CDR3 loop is CASSFSQATDTQYF. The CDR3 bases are TGTGCCAGCAGCTTTTCACAAGCCACAGATACGCAGTATTTT. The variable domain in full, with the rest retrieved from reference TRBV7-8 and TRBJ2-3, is GAGVSQSPRYKVAKRGQDVALRCDPISGHVSLFWYQQALGQGPEFLTYFQNEAQLDKSGLPSDRFFAERPEGSVSTLKIQRTQQEDSAVYLCASSFSQATDTQYFGPGTRLTVL.

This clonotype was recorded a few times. Here the CDR3 reads CASSHARFWQGTDTQYF. The CDR3 nucleotides read TGTGCCAGCAGCCACGCTAGGTTCTGGCAGGGGACAGATACGCAGTATTTT. The chain recombines TRBV3-1 with TRBJ2-3; D perhaps matches TRBD1 (6 bases). The germline V and J ends were trimmed by 3 bases and 3 bases, with 19 bases remaining between them. The CDR3 extends over 17 amino acids. Germline CDR1 reads LGHDT; CDR2 reads YNNKEL (reference sequence).

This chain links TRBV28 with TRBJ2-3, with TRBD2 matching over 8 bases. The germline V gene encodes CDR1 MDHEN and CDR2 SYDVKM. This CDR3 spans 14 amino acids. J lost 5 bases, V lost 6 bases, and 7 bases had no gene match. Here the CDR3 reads CASSPRAGEDTQYF. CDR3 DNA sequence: TGTGCCAGCAGCCCACGAGCGGGAGAAGATACGCAGTATTTT.

The CDR3 DNA sequence: TGCAGCGTTGTGTACACTGAAGCTTTCTTT. Protein sequence: CSVVYTEAFF. V usage is TRBV29-1 and J usage is TRBJ1-1; D call uncertain. The CDR3 sequence is 10 residues long. From germline, CDR1 is SQVTM and CDR2 ANQGSEA. V was shortened by 4 bases and J by 3 bases, with 3 bases between the two germline ends.

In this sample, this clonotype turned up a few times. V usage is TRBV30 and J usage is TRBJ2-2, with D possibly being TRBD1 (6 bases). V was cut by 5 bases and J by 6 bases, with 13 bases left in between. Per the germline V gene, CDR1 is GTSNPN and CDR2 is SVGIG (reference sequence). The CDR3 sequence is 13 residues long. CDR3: CAWRTVGPGELFF. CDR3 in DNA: TGTGCCTGGCGGACAGTCGGTCCCGGGGAGCTGTTTTTT.

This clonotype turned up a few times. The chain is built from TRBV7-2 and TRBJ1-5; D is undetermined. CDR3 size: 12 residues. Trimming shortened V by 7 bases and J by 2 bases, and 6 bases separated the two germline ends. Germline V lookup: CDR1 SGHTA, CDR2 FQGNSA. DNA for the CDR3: TGTGCCAGCACTGACCGCAATCAGCCCCAGCATTTT. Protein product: CASTDRNQPQHF.

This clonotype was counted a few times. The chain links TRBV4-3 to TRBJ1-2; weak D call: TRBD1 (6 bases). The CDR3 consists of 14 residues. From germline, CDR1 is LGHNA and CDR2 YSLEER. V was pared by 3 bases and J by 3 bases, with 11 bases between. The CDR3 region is CASSHDRTDYGYTF. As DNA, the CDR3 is TGCGCCAGCAGCCATGACAGGACCGACTATGGCTACACCTTC.

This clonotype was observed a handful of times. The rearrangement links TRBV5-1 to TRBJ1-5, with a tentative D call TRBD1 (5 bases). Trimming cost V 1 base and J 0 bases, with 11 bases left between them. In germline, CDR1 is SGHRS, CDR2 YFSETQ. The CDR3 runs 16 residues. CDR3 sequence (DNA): TGCGCCAGCAGCTTGCAGGGCCCATTTAGCAATCAGCCCCAGCATTTT. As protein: CASSLQGPFSNQPQHF.